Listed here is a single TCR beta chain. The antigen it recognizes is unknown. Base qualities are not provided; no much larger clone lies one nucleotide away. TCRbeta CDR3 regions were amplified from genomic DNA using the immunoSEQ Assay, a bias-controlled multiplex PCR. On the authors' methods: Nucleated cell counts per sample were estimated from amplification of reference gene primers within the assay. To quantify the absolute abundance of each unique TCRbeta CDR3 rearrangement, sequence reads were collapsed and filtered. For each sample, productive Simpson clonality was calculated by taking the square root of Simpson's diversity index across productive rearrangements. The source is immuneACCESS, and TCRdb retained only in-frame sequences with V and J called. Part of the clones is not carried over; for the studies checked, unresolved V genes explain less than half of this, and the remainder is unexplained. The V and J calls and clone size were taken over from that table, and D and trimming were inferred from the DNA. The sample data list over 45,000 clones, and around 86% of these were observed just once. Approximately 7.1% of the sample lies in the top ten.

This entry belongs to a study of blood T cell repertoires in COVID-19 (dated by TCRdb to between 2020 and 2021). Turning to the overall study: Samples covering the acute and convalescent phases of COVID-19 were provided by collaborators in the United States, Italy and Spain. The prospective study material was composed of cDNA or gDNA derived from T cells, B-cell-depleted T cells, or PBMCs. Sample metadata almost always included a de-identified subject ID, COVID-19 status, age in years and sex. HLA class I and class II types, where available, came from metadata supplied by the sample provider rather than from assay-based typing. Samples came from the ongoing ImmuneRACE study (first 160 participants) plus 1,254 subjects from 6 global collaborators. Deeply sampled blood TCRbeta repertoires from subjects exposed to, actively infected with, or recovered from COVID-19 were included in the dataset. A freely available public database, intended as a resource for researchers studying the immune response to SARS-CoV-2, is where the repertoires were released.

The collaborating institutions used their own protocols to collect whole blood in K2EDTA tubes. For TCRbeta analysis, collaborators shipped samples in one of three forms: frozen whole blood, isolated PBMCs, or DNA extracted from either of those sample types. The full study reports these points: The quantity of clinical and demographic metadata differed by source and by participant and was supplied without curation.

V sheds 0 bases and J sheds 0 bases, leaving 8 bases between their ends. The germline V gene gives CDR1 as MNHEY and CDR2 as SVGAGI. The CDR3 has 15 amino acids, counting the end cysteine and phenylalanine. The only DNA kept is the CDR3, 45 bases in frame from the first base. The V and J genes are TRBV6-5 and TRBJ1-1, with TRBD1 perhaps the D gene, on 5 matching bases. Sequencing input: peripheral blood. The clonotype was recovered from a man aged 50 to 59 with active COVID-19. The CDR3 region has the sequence CASSYSAGLNTEAFF. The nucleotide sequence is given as TGTGCCAGCAGTTACTCGGCAGGGCTGAACACTGAAGCTTTCTTT.